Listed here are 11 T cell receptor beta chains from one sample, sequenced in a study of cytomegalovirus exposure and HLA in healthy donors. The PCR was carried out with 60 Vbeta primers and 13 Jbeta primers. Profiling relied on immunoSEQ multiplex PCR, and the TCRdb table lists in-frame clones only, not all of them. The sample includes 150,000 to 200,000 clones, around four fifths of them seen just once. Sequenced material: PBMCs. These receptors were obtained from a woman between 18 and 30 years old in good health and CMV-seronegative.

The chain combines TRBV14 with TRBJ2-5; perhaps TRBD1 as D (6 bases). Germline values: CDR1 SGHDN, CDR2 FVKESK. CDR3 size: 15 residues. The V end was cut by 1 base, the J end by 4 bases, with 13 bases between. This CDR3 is CASSQGAGTTETQYF. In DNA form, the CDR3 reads TGTGCCAGCAGCCAAGGTGCCGGGACAACAGAGACCCAGTACTTC.

DNA for the CDR3: TGTGCCAGCAGCCACAAAGCGGGGGGACCCACAGATACGCAGTATTTT. Its protein product is CASSHKAGGPTDTQYF. The chain uses TRBV4-2 and TRBJ2-3; TRBD2 agrees at 9 bases. The germline gives CDR1 LGHNA, CDR2 YNFKEQ. The V and J ends lost 3 bases and 2 bases, in that order; junction bases with no gene match: 6. The CDR3 has 16 residues.

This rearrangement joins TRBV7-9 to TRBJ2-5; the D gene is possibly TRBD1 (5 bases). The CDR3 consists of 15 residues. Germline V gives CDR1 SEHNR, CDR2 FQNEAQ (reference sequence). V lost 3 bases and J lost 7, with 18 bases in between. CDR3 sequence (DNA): TGTGCCAGCAGCTTCCAAAATTGGGATCAGGGGACCCAGTACTTC. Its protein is CASSFQNWDQGTQYF.

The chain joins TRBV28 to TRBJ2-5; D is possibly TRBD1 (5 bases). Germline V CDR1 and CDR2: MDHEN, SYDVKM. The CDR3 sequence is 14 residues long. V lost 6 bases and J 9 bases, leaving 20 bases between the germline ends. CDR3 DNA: TGTGCCAGCAGCAACCAGGGTGGGCCCATGGCCCAGTACTTC. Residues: CASSNQGGPMAQYF.

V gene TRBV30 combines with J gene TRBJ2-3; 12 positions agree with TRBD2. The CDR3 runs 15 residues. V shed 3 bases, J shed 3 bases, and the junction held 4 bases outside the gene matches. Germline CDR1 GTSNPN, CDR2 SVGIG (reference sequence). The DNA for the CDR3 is TGTGCCTGGAGGGGACTAGCGGGTAGAACAGATACGCAGTATTTT. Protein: CAWRGLAGRTDTQYF.

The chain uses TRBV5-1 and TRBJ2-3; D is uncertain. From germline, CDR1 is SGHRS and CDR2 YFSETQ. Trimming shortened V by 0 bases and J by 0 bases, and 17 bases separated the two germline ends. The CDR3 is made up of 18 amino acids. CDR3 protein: CASSLARLLETSTDTQYF. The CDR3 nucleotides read TGCGCCAGCAGCTTGGCTCGGCTCCTCGAGACTAGCACAGATACGCAGTATTTT.

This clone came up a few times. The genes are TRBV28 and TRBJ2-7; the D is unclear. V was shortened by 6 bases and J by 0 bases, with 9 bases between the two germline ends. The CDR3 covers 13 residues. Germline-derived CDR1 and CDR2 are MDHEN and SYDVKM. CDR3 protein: CASSPTLSYEQYF. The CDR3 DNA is TGTGCCAGCAGCCCGACACTCTCCTACGAGCAGTACTTC.

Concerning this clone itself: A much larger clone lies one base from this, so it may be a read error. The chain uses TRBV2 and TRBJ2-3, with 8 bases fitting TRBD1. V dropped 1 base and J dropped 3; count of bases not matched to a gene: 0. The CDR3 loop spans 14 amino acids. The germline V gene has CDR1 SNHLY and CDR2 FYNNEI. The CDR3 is CASSEGQGTDTQYF. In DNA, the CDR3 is TGTGCCAGCAGTGAAGGACAGGGGACAGATACGCAGTATTTT.

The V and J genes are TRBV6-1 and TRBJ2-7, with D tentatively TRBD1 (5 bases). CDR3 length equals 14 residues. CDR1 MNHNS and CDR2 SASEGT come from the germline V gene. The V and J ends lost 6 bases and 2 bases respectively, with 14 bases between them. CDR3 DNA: TGTGCCAGCAGGGACACCCCGGGCCCCTACGAGCAGTACTTC. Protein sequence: CASRDTPGPYEQYF.

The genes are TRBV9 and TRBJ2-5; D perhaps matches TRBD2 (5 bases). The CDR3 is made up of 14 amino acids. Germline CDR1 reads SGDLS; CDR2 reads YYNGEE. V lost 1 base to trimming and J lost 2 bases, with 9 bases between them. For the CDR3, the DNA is TGTGCCAGCAGCGTAAGTCCGGGGCAAGAGACCCAGTACTTC. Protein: CASSVSPGQETQYF.

CDR3 sequence reads: CASSMAGATGTGELFF. The CDR3 DNA sequence: TGTGCCAGTAGTATGGCCGGTGCTACGGGCACCGGGGAGCTGTTTTTT. This sequence joins TRBV19 and TRBJ2-2, with D uncertain. This CDR3 comprises 16 residues. V lost 3 bases and J lost 4, with 15 bases in between. Germline V gene data show CDR1 as LNHDA and CDR2 as SQIVND (reference sequence).